Each of the 8 T cell receptor beta chains below was sequenced from the same sample in a study of T cell repertoires in cytomegalovirus infection. For these TCRs, the target antigens are not known. TCRdb called the reads again in MiXCR, with one record for every CDR3 protein. The table has tens of thousands of distinct CDR3 sequences, 15% to 25% seen once. The sequencing used CD8+ T cells from cultured PBMCs, collected from culture after CMV antigen stimulation. The receptors originated from a human donor in good health (CMV status not recorded). Some clones in this sample may be carry-over from other donors' samples.

For this clonotype: One end of the junction is discordant with germline, which a read error may explain. The chain combines TRBV7-6 with TRBJ2-1; weak D call: TRBD1 (6 bases). The CDR3 loop spans 10 amino acids. Germline V CDR1 and CDR2: SGHVS, FNYEAQ. This CDR3 is CASGGNQQFF. The CDR3 DNA follows: TGTGCCAGCGGGGGCAATCAGCAGTTCTTC.

J is TRBJ2-1 and V is TRBV7-2, with D perhaps matching TRBD2 (6 bases). Germline-derived CDR1 and CDR2 are SGHTA and FQGNSA. V lost 5 bases to trimming and J lost 8 bases, with 16 bases between them. CDR3 length: 14 amino acids. The CDR3 DNA reads as TGTGCCAGCAGCGAGGCGGGACCTGAGCATGAGCAGTTCTTC. It specifies CASSEAGPEHEQFF.

The V and J genes are TRBV7-2 and TRBJ1-2, with 7 nucleotides matching TRBD1. Germline-derived CDR1 and CDR2 are SGHTA and FQGNSA. This CDR3 spans 14 amino acids. The ends lost 7 bases at V and 2 bases at J; junction bases unmatched: 7. CDR3 loop: CASNPGGGNYGYTF. CDR3 DNA: TGTGCCAGCAACCCAGGGGGGGGCAACTATGGCTACACCTTC.

The chain employs TRBV24-1 and TRBJ2-1, with D maybe TRBD1 (5 bases). V was pared by 8 bases and J by 0 bases, with 10 bases between. The CDR3 runs 14 residues. Germline lookup yields CDR1 KGHDR and CDR2 SFDVKD. DNA of the CDR3: TGTGCCACCAAAGACAGCAGCTCCTACAATGAGCAGTTCTTC. Its translation: CATKDSSSYNEQFF.

J is TRBJ1-1 and V is TRBV11-1, with D perhaps TRBD1 (6 bases). With 5 bases removed from V and 6 bases from J, the gap between germline ends came to 22 bases. Germline V gene lookup returns CDR1 SGHAT and CDR2 FQDESV (reference sequence). The CDR3 contains 16 residues. The CDR3 reads CASSIDRIRGYPEAFF. Written as DNA, the CDR3 is TGTGCCAGCAGCATAGACAGGATTCGAGGGTATCCTGAAGCTTTCTTT.

The gene calls are TRBV12-3 or TRBV12-4 and TRBJ1-4; TRBD1 matches at 9 bases. CDR3 length: 19 residues. Trimming cost V 6 bases and J 0 bases; bases outside gene matches: 14. The CDR3 loop is CASSLGQGMNIATNEKLFF. CDR3 sequence (DNA): TGTGCCAGCAGCCTAGGACAGGGGATGAACATTGCAACTAATGAAAAACTGTTTTTT.

This clonotype was detected a few times. The chain carries TRBV6-8 and TRBJ2-2; 7 bases align to TRBD2. In germline, CDR1 is MNHGY, CDR2 SAAAGT. The CDR3 sequence is 16 residues long. V was pared by 2 bases and J by 0 bases, with 3 bases of the junction left unmatched. The CDR3 DNA reads TGTGCCAGCAGTTACCGGGACTATTCGAACACCGGGGAGCTGTTTTTT. Residues: CASSYRDYSNTGELFF.

The rearrangement uses TRBV7-6 and TRBJ1-1; unclear D gene. The CDR3 totals 14 residues. With 2 bases removed from V and 3 bases from J, the gap between germline ends came to 10 bases. Germline CDR1 reads SGHVS; CDR2 reads FNYEAQ. CDR3 sequence: CASSLIEWDTEAFF. The CDR3 bases are TGTGCCAGCAGCTTAATTGAGTGGGACACTGAAGCTTTCTTT.